This T cell receptor beta chain was profiled in a study of CD8+ T cells in alopecia areata (dated by TCRdb to 2017 to 2018). General notes on the study: High-throughput TCRbeta sequencing was used to examine T cell clonal expansion in alopecia areata in both the C3H/HeJ mouse model and human patients. RNA was obtained with the PAXgene miRNA kit for fixed scalp, the miRNeasy kit for PBMCs, and the RNeasy kit for mouse skin. Amplification of TCRbeta CDR3 regions was done by immunoSEQ multiplex PCR using 35 Vbeta forward primers and 13 Jbeta reverse primers. On the human side, TCRbeta sequencing was run on scalp tissue and on sorted CD4+ and CD8+ peripheral blood T cells from healthy controls and from alopecia areata patients with either patchy or totalis/universalis disease. Scalp clonality was compared among normal scalp (n=4), patchy alopecia areata scalp (n=8), and alopecia totalis/universalis scalp (n=8). The paper's findings and limits, for the study overall: Compared with normal scalp, lesional scalp, particularly in alopecia totalis/universalis, had higher clonality and more expanded CD8+ clones, which suggests antigenic drive. Scalp TCR repertoire analysis is complicated because resident alphabeta T cells in normal human skin are also sequenced, whereas mouse skin is dominated by gammadelta T cells. TCR sequences shared between patients were less clear than in mice, possibly partly because of HLA diversity in the patient population.

About this clone itself: Its antigen remains unidentified. There are no base qualities to consult, and no much larger clone falls within one base.

PBMCs were separated by density centrifugation and stained for CD3, CD4 and CD8, after which CD4+ and CD8+ T cells were sorted on a FACSAria. Scalp biopsies and blood samples were provided by unaffected controls. V drops 5 bases and J drops 7 bases, leaving 14 bases in between. The germline V gene (reference sequence) yields SEHNR for CDR1 and FQNEAQ for CDR2. The CDR3 sequence holds 13 residues, the cysteine and phenylalanine included. CDR3 DNA only is kept here, 39 bases in frame from base 1. Library prep was done by the immunoSEQ multiplex PCR assay. RNA was extracted from all samples and reverse transcribed into cDNA as template for TCR sequencing. SuperScript III was used to make first-strand cDNA, primed with a 2:1 mix of oligo-dT and random hexamers. A synthetic immune receptor repertoire was used to assess amplification bias, and residual bias was removed computationally. The source study handled its data this way. Raw reads were preprocessed to remove errors, and CDR3 was defined by IMGT conventions from the conserved cysteine to phenylalanine. To get clonality, Shannon entropy was normalized by log2 of the number of productive unique TCRs and the result was subtracted from 1. Whether scalp clones were CD4 or CD8 was inferred by matching scalp TCRbeta sequences against CD4 and CD8 repertoires sorted from blood. TCRdb retrieved this table from immuneACCESS and kept in-frame rearrangements only. Not all clones are present; in checked studies, unresolved V genes account for under half, and no reason is known for the remainder. V and J calls and clone size are those listed in that table; D and trimming were worked out from the DNA. This sample gives some 110,000 clones in total; approximately 60% of them show up just once. In total, the top ten clones hold around 3% of the sample.

The receptor was isolated from a human donor in good health. Sequenced input: CD4+ T cells sorted from blood. The V and J genes are TRBV7-9 and TRBJ1-1; tentative D gene TRBD1, with 6 bases matching. The encoded CDR3 is CASSHAGGGEAFF. The nucleotides read TGTGCCAGCAGCCATGCGGGGGGCGGTGAAGCTTTCTTT.